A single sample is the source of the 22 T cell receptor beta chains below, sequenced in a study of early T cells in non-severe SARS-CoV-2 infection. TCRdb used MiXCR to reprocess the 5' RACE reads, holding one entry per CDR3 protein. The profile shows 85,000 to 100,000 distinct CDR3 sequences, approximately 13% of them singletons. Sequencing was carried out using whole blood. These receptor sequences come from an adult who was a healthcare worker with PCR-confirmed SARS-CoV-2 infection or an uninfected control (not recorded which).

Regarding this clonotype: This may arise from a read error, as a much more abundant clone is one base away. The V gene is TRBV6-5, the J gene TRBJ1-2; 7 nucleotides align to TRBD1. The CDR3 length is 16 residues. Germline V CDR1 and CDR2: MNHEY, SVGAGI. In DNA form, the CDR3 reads TGTACCAGCAGTTTGGCCGGGACAGCGATCAACTATGGCTACACCTTC. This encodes CTSSLAGTAINYGYTF.

CDR3 coding DNA: TGTGCCAGTACAAGAGCGGGACAGCGCGGAGGGACCCAGTACTTC. Its protein product is CASTRAGQRGGTQYF. The chain links TRBV28 to TRBJ2-5, with D perhaps given as TRBD1 or TRBD2 (7 bases each). The germline V and J ends were trimmed by 9 bases and 7 bases, with 24 bases remaining between them. Germline-derived CDR1 and CDR2 are MDHEN and SYDVKM. There are 15 residues in the CDR3.

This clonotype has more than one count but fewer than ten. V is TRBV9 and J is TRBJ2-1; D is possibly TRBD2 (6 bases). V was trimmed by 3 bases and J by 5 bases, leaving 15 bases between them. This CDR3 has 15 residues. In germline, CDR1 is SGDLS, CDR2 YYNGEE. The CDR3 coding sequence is TGTGCCAGCAGCGCCTCTCCCGGGACTCACAATGAGCAGTTCTTC. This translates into CASSASPGTHNEQFF.

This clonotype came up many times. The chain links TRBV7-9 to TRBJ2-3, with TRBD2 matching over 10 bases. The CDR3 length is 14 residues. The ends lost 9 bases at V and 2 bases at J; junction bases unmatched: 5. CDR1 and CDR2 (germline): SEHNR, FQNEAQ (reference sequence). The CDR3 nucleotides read TGTGCCAGTCTAGCGGGGGCCTCCACAGATACGCAGTATTTT. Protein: CASLAGASTDTQYF.

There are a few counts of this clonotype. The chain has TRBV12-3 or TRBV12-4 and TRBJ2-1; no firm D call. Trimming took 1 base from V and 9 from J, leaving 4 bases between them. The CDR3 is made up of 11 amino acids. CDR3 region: CASSLDAEQFF. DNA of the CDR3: TGTGCCAGCAGTTTAGATGCTGAGCAGTTCTTC.

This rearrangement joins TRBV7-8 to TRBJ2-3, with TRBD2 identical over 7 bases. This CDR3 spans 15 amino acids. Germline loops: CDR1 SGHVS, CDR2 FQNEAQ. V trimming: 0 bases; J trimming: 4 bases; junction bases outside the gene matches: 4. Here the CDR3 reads CASSLALGGADTQYF. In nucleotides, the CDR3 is TGTGCCAGCAGCTTAGCGCTGGGGGGGGCAGATACGCAGTATTTT.

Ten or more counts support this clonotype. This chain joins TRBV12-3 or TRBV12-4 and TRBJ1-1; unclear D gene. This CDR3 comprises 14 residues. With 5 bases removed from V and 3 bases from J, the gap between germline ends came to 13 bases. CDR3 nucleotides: TGTGCCAGCAGTCTTCTGACGGGGTACACTGAAGCTTTCTTT. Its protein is CASSLLTGYTEAFF.

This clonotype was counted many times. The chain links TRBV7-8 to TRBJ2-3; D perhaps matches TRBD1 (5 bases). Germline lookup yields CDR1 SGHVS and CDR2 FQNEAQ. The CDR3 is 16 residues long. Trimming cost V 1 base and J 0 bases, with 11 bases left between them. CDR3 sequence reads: CASSLEVGLSTDTQYF. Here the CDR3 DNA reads TGTGCCAGCAGCTTAGAGGTGGGGCTGAGCACAGATACGCAGTATTTT.

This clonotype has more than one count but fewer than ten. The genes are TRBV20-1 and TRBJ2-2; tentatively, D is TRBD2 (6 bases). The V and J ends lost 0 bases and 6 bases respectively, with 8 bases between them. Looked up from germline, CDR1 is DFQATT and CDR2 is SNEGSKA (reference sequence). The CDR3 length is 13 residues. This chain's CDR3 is CSAREGGSGELFF. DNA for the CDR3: TGCAGTGCTAGAGAGGGGGGATCCGGGGAGCTGTTTTTT.

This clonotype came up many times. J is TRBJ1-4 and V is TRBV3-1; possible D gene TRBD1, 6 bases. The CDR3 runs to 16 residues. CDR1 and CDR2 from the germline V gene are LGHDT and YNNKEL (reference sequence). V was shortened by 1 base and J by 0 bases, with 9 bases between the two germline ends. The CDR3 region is CASSQGDTTTNEKLFF. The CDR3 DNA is TGTGCCAGCAGCCAAGGGGACACTACAACTAATGAAAAACTGTTTTTT.

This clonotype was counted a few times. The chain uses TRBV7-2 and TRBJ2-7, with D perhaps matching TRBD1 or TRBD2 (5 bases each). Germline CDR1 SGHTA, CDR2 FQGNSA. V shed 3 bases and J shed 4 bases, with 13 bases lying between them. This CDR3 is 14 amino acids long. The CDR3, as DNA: TGTGCCAGCAGCTTGACAGCCGGGGTTTACGAGCAGTACTTC. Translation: CASSLTAGVYEQYF.

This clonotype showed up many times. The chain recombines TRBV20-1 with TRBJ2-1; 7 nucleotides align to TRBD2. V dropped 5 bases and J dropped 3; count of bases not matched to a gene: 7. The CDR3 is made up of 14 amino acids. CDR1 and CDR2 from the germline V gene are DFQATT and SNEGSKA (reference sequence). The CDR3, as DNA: TGCAGTGCTCTGATTGGGGGGGACTACAATGAGCAGTTCTTC. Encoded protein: CSALIGGDYNEQFF.

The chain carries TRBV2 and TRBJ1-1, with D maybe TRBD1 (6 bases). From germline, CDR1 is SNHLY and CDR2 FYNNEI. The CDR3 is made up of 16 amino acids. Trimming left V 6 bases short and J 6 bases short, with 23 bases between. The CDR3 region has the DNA TGTGCCAGCAGGTTGGCCGCACAGGGAAAAAGGGCTGAAGCTTTCTTT. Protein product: CASRLAAQGKRAEAFF.

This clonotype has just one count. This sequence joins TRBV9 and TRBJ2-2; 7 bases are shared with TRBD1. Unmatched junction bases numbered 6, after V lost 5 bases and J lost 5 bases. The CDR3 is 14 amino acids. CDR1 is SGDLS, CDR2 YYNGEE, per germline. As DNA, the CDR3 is TGTGCCAGCAGGAGACAGGGATCAACCGGGGAGCTGTTTTTT. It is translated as CASRRQGSTGELFF.

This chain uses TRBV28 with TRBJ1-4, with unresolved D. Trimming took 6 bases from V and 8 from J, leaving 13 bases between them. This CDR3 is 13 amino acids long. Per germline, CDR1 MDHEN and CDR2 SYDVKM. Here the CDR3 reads CASRLPTAEKLFF. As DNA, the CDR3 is TGTGCCAGCAGGTTACCGACGGCAGAAAAACTGTTTTTT.

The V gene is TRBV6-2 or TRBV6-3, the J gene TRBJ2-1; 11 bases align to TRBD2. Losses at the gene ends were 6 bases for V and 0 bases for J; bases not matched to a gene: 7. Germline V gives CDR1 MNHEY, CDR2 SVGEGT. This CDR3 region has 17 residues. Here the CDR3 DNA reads TGTGCCAGCAGCCAAACCCTAGCGGGGGGCTCCTACAATGAGCAGTTCTTC. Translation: CASSQTLAGGSYNEQFF.

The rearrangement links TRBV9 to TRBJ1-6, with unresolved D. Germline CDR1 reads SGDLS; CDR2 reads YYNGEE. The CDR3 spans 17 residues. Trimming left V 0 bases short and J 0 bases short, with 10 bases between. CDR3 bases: TGTGCCAGCAGCGTAGGTGCATGGAGCTCCTATAATTCACCCCTCCACTTT. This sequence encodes CASSVGAWSSYNSPLHF.

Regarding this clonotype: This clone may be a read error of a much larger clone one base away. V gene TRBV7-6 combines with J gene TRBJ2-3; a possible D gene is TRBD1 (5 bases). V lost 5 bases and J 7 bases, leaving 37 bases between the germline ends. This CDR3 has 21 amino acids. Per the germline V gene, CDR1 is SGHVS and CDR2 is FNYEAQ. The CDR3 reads CASSRIGEVATLSFRANTQYF. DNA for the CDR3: TGTGCCAGCAGCCGGATAGGGGAAGTGGCGACTTTATCCTTTCGCGCGAATACGCAGTATTTT.

For the CDR3, the DNA is TGCGCCAGCAGCCAAGATTACCGACAGGGCCCATACAATGAGCAGTTCTTC. Protein: CASSQDYRQGPYNEQFF. The J gene is TRBJ2-1, the V gene TRBV4-3; 7 bases line up with TRBD1. CDR1 and CDR2 from the germline V gene are LGHNA and YSLEER. The CDR3 has 17 residues. V dropped 0 bases and J dropped 4; count of bases not matched to a gene: 9.

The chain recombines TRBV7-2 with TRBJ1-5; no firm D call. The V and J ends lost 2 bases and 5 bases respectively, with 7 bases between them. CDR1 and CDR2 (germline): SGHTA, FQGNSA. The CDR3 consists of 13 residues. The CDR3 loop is CASSLTEHQPQHF. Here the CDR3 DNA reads TGTGCCAGCAGCTTAACAGAACATCAGCCCCAGCATTTT.

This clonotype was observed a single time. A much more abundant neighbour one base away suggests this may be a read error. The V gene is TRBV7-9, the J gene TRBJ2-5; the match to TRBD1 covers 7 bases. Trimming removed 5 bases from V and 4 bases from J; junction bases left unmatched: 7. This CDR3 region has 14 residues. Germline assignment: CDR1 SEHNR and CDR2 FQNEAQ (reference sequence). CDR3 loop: CASSLSTGTETQYF. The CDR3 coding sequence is TGTGCCAGCAGCCTCTCGACAGGGACAGAGACCCAGTACTTC.

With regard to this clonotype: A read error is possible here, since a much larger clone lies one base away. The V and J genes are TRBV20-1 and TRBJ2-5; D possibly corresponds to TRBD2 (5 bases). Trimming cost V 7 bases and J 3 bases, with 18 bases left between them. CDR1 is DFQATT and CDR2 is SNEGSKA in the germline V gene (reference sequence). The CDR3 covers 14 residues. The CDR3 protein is CSGERRHGKETQYF. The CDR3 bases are TGCAGTGGCGAGAGGAGGCATGGGAAAGAGACCCAGTACTTC.